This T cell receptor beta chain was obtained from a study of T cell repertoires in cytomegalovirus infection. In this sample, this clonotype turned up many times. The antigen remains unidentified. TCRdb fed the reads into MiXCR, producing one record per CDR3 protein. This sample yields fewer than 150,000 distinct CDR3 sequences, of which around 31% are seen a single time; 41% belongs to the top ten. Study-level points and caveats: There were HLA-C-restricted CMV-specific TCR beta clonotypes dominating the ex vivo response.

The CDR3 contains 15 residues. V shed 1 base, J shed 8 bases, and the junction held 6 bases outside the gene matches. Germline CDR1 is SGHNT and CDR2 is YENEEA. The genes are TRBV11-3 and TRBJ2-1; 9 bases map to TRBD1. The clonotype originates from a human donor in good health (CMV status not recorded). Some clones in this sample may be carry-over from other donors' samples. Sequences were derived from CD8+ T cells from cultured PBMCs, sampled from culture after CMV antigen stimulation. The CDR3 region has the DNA TGTGCCAGCAGCTTAGCCGGACAGGGGTTGGATGAGCAGTTCTTC. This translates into CASSLAGQGLDEQFF.